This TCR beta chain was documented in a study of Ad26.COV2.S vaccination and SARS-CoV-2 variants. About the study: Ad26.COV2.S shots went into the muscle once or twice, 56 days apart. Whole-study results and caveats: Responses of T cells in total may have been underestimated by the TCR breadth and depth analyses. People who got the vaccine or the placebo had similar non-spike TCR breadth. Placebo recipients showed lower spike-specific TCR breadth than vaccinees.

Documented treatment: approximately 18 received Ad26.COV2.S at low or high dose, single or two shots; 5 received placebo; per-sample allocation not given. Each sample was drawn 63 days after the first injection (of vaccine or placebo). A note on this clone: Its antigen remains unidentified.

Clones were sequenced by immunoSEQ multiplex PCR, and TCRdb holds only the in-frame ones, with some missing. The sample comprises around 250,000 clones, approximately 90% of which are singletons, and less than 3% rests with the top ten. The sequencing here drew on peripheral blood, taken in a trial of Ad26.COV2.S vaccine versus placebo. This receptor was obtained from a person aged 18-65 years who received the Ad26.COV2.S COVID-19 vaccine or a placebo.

CDR3 sequence (DNA): TGTGCCAGCAGCTTCGGAACAGGGCAAACTGAAGCTTTCTTT. Protein product: CASSFGTGQTEAFF. This chain uses TRBV11-2 with TRBJ1-1; D is possibly TRBD1 (6 bases). In germline, CDR1 is SGHAT, CDR2 FQNNGV. This CDR3 is built from 14 residues. V lost 3 bases, J lost 5 bases, and 13 bases lay in between.